This is a list of T cell receptor beta chains from one sample in a study of T cell responses to AZD1222 COVID-19 vaccine. Generated by immunoSEQ multiplex PCR, the TCRdb table keeps only in-frame clones and is missing some. The sample yields about 120,000 clones, around 87% seen once. The sequencing here drew on peripheral blood, taken on day 0 of AZD1222 vaccination. The receptors derive from an adult in good health. Each CDR3 is given with its conserved first and last residue. Each record gives: D gene, J gene, clone size, V gene, CDR3 DNA, CDR3 protein. The D gene is left open where the match is weak. The size of a clone is reported for some rows only, either as once, few or many, or as a class for expanded clones.

TRBD1	TRBJ2-2	.	TRBV7-8	TGTGCCAGCAGCTTTCTGGACAGGGCAGGGATCACCGGGGAGCTGTTTTTT	CASSFLDRAGITGELFF
TRBD1	TRBJ2-5	.	TRBV6-6	TGTGCCAGCAGTTCCCGACAGGGGGTGGGGGAGACCCAGTACTTC	CASSSRQGVGETQYF
.	TRBJ2-1	.	TRBV6-2/TRBV6-3	TGTGCCAGCAGCTCGGAGGCCCCCTACAATGAGCAGTTCTTC	CASSSEAPYNEQFF
.	TRBJ1-1	.	TRBV4-2	TGTGCCAGCAGGGCACGGTTGGACACTGAAGCTTTCTTT	CASRARLDTEAFF
.	TRBJ1-1	.	TRBV25-1	TGTGCCAGCGGATGGAGGGACTGGGCTGTCGCTTTCTTT	CASGWRDWAVAFF
.	TRBJ1-2	.	TRBV19	TGTGCCAGTAGTTCGGGACTGATCTATGGCTACACCTTC	CASSSGLIYGYTF
.	TRBJ1-3	.	TRBV2	TGTGCCAGCAGTGAAGCCCCACAGGCGGGGGGAACCATATATTTT	CASSEAPQAGGTIYF
.	TRBJ1-1	.	TRBV29-1	TGCAGCGTTGATAGGGGTTTCACCGAAGCTTTCTTT	CSVDRGFTEAFF
TRBD1	TRBJ2-4	few	TRBV19	TGTGCCAGCAAATCAGGGGGCTTAGGCAAAAACATTCAGTACTTC	CASKSGGLGKNIQYF
.	TRBJ2-4	.	TRBV19	TGTGCCAGTAGTGCTCAAAACATTCAGTACTTC	CASSAQNIQYF
.	TRBJ2-6	.	TRBV2	TGTGCCAGCTCTTCCCCCACCTCTGGGGCCAACGTCCTGACTTTC	CASSSPTSGANVLTF
.	TRBJ2-7	.	TRBV15	TGTGCCACCAGCACAGGGACAGCGGGCGAGCAGTACTTC	CATSTGTAGEQYF
.	TRBJ2-5	.	TRBV10-3	TGTGCCATCAGTGCGGGGTACCCTCAAGAGACCCAGTACTTC	CAISAGYPQETQYF
.	TRBJ1-1	.	TRBV29-1	TGCAGCGGCGGGCCAAACACTGAAGCTTTCTTT	CSGGPNTEAFF
.	TRBJ1-3	.	TRBV28	TGTGCCAGCAGGGGGTCTGGAAACACCATATATTTT	CASRGSGNTIYF